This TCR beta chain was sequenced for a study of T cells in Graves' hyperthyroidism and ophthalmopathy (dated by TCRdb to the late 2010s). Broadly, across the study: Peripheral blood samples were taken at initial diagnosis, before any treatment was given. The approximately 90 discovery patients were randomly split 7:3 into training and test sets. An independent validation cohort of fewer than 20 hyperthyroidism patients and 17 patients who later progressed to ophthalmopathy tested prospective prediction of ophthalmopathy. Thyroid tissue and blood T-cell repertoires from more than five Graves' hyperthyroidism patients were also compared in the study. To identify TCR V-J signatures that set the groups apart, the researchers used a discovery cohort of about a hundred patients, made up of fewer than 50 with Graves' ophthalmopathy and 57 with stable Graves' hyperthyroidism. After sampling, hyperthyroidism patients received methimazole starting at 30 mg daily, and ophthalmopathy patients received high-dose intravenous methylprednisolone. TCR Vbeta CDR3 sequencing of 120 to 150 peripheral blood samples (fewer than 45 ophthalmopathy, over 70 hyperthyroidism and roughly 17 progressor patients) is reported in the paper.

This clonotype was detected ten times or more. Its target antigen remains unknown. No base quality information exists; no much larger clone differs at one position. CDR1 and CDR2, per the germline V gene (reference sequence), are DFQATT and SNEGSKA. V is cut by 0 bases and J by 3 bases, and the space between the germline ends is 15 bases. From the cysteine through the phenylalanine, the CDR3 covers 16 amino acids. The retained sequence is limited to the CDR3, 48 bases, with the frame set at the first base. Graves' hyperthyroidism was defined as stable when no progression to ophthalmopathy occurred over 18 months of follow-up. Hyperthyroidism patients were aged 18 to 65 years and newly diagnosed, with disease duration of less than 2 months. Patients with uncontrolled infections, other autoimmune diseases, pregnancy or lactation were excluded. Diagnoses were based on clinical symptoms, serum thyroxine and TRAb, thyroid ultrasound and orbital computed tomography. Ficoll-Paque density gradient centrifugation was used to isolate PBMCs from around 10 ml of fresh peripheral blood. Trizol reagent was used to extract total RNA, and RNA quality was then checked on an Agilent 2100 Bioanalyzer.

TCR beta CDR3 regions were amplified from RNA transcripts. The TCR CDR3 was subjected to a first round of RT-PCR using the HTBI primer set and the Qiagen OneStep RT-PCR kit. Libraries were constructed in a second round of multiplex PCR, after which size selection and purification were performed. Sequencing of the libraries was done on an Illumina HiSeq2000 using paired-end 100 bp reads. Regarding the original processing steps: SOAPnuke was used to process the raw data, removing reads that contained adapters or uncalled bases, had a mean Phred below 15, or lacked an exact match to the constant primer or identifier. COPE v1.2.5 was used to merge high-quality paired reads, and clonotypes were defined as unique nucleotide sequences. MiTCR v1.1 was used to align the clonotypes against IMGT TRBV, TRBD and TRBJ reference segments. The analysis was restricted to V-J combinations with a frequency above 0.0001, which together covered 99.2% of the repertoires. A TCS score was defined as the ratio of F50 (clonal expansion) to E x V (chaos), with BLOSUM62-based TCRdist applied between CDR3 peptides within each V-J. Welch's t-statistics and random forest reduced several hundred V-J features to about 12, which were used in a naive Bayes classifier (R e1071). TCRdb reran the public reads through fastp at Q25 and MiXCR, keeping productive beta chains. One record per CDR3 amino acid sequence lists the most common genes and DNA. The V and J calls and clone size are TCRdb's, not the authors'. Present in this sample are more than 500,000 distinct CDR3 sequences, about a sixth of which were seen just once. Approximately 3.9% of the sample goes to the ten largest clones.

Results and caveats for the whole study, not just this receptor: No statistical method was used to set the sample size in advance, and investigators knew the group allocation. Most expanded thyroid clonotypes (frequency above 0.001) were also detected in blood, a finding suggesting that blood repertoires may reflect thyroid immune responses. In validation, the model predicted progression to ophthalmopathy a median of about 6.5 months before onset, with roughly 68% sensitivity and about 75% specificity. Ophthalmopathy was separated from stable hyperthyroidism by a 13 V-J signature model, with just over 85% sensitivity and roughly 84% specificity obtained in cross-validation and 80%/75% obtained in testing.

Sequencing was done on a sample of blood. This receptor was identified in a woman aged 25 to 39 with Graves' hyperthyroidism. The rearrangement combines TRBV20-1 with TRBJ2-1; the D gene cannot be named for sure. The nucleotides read TGCAGTGCTAGAGATCGGGTAGGCCGGAACTACAATGAGCAGTTCTTC. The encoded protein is CSARDRVGRNYNEQFF.